This is a list of T cell receptor beta chains from one sample in a study of metastatic and nonmetastatic thyroid tumors. TCRdb re-clonotyped the PCR reads via MiXCR. This table has roughly 90,000 clones, 15% appearing once. Material: blood. The receptor source for this set is a female donor with papillary thyroid cancer or a benign thyroid nodule (not recorded which). Some clones in this sample may be carry-over from other donors' samples. CDR3s include the opening cysteine and the closing phenylalanine or tryptophan. The D gene is left open where the match is weak. Clone size is not always given. Where it is, it says once, few, many or a class for expanded clones.

J | size | D | V | DNA | CDR3
TRBJ2-7 | many | - | TRBV7-9 | TGTGCCAGCAGCCGGAGTGACTACGAGCAGTACTTC | CASSRSDYEQYF
TRBJ2-7 | many | TRBD1 | TRBV5-4 | TGTGCCAGCAGCTTGGCCAAGGGGACAGGGGCCTACGAGCAGTACTTC | CASSLAKGTGAYEQYF
TRBJ2-1 | many | - | TRBV5-5 | TGTGCCAGCAGCTTGTCGGGGACGGTGTACAATGAGCAGTTCTTC | CASSLSGTVYNEQFF
TRBJ2-7 | many | - | TRBV10-2 | TGCGCCAGCTCCAGGTGGGGCGAGCAGTACTTC | CASSRWGEQYF
TRBJ2-7 | - | - | TRBV28 | TGTGCCAGCAGTGGGGTACTAGGGCGTTACTACGAGCAGTACTTC | CASSGVLGRYYEQYF
TRBJ2-7 | - | - | TRBV4-2 | TGTGCCAGCAGCCTGCGTCCCGGGGGGCCGAACGAGCAGTACTTC | CASSLRPGGPNEQYF
TRBJ2-1 | many | TRBD1 | TRBV27 | TGTGCCAGCAGTACAGGGACAGGGGTGTACAATGAGCAGTTCTTC | CASSTGTGVYNEQFF
TRBJ2-1 | many | TRBD2 | TRBV20-1 | TGCAGTGCTAGTGTGGCGGGGGGCTATCCCGGAAATGAGCAGTTCTTC | CSASVAGGYPGNEQFF
TRBJ2-7 | many | TRBD2 | TRBV20-1 | TGCAGTGCTCCAGCGGGGGAGCCCTACGAGCAGTACTTC | CSAPAGEPYEQYF
TRBJ1-1 | many | - | TRBV7-2 | TGTGCCAGCCGCCTTGGAAGGGTGAACACTGAAGCTTTCTTT | CASRLGRVNTEAFF
TRBJ1-2 | many | TRBD1 | TRBV18 | TGTGCCAGCTCACCACAAAAACAGGGGTACGATGGCTACACCTTC | CASSPQKQGYDGYTF
TRBJ1-2 | many | TRBD1 | TRBV15 | TGTGCCACCAGTACGGACAGGGGGTATGGCTACACCTTC | CATSTDRGYGYTF
TRBJ1-2 | many | TRBD1 | TRBV7-9 | TGTGCCAGCAGCCAGGGGACAGGGGAGCATGGCTACACCTTC | CASSQGTGEHGYTF
TRBJ1-1 | many | - | TRBV7-9 | TGTGCCAGCAGCTTCGGGAGTGAAGCTTTCTTT | CASSFGSEAFF
TRBJ1-1 | many | - | TRBV6-1 | TGTGCCAGCAGCCTAGACCGTGGCACTGAAGCTTTCTTT | CASSLDRGTEAFF
TRBJ2-7 | many | TRBD2 | TRBV5-1 | TGCGCCAGCAGGCCGAGGGGACTAGCGGGGGCCGAGGCGTCCTACGAGCAGTACTTC | CASRPRGLAGAEASYEQYF
TRBJ2-7 | many | TRBD1 | TRBV6-5 | TGTGCCAGCAGTTACCCGGGACAGGGCGGCTACGAGCAGTACTTC | CASSYPGQGGYEQYF
TRBJ1-4 | many | - | TRBV3-1 | TGTGCCAGCAGCCAAGTGGACGGGAGAGCTAATGAAAAACTGTTTTTT | CASSQVDGRANEKLFF
TRBJ2-3 | many | - | TRBV24-1 | TGTGCCACCAGTGAACCTCCCGCGTCGGGCGGGAACACAGATACGCAGTATTTT | CATSEPPASGGNTDTQYF
TRBJ2-1 | many | - | TRBV5-1 | TGCGCCAGCAGCTTGGGGTCGGCTAGCAATGAGCAGTTCTTC | CASSLGSASNEQFF
TRBJ2-7 | many | - | TRBV7-9 | TGTGCCAGCAGCTTAGAAGTGTCCTACGAGCAGTACTTC | CASSLEVSYEQYF
TRBJ2-7 | many | TRBD1 | TRBV9 | TGTGCCAGCAGTTTGACAGGGGTGAGGACCTACGAGCAGTACTTC | CASSLTGVRTYEQYF
TRBJ2-1 | many | TRBD2 | TRBV20-1 | TGCAGTGCTAGAATTTCGTCGAGACTAGCCTCGGTTGGCTCCTACAATGAGCAGTTCTTC | CSARISSRLASVGSYNEQFF
TRBJ2-1 | few | - | TRBV6-2/TRBV6-3 | TGTGCCAGCAGTTCCCCACGCGGGGAGGTCTGCTCCTACAATGAGCAGTTCTTC | CASSSPRGEVCSYNEQFF
TRBJ1-1 | many | - | TRBV6-5 | TGTGCCAGCAGTTATAGGGGTAACACTGAAGCTTTCTTT | CASSYRGNTEAFF
TRBJ2-1 | many | TRBD1 | TRBV5-1 | TGCGCCAGCAGCTTCGGGACAGGTTCCTACAATGAGCAGTTCTTC | CASSFGTGSYNEQFF
TRBJ2-5 | - | - | TRBV7-3 | TGTGCCAGCATCTCTGGGGCGGGAGAGACCCAGTACTTC | CASISGAGETQYF
TRBJ2-7 | many | TRBD2 | TRBV15 | TGTGCCACCAGCAGAGCGGCCAGCGGGGGATACGAGCAGTACTTC | CATSRAASGGYEQYF
TRBJ2-7 | many | - | TRBV28 | TGTGCCAGCAGTCCGCCGGGGTGGGAGCAGTACTTC | CASSPPGWEQYF
TRBJ2-2 | many | - | TRBV6-2/TRBV6-3 | TGTGCCAGCACCGACTCGGAACGACCCGGGGAGCTGTTTTTT | CASTDSERPGELFF
TRBJ1-1 | many | - | TRBV25-1 | TGTGCCAGCAGTGACAGCCCGAACACTGAAGCTTTCTTT | CASSDSPNTEAFF
TRBJ1-3 | many | TRBD1 | TRBV30 | TGTGCCTGGAGGGGCCAGGGGGTTCGAGGGTCTGGAAACACCATATATTTT | CAWRGQGVRGSGNTIYF
TRBJ2-5 | many | - | TRBV9 | TGTGCCAGCAGCGCTGACCTTGGAGAGACCCAGTACTTC | CASSADLGETQYF
TRBJ1-2 | many | TRBD1 | TRBV15 | TGTGCCACCAGCAGACCACAGGGGGCGGACTATGGCTACACCTTC | CATSRPQGADYGYTF
TRBJ2-2 | few | TRBD2 | TRBV2 | TGTGCCAGCAGTGGAATAGCGGGGTACAACGGGGAGCTGTTTTTT | CASSGIAGYNGELFF
TRBJ1-3 | many | - | TRBV2 | TGTGCCAGCAGTGCCGTCTCTGGAAACACCATATATTTT | CASSAVSGNTIYF
TRBJ1-2 | many | TRBD1 | TRBV5-1 | TGCGCCAGCAGCTTCGACCGGACAGGGGTCCATAATAACTATGGCTACACCTTC | CASSFDRTGVHNNYGYTF
TRBJ1-1 | many | - | TRBV12-3/TRBV12-4 | TGTGCCAGCAGTTACGGACAGTTAAACACTGAAGCTTTCTTT | CASSYGQLNTEAFF
TRBJ1-1 | many | TRBD1 | TRBV5-1 | TGCGCCAGCAGCTTCCGGACAGGGGGCCAGGTGATGAACACTGAAGCTTTCTTT | CASSFRTGGQVMNTEAFF
TRBJ2-5 | few | - | TRBV20-1 | TGCAGTGTTGGCGGGCAGTCGGAGACCCAGTACTTC | CSVGGQSETQYF
TRBJ2-7 | many | TRBD2 | TRBV6-5 | TGTGCCAGCAGTTACACTAGCGGGCTAACATACGAGCAGTACTTC | CASSYTSGLTYEQYF
TRBJ2-5 | few | TRBD2 | TRBV4-2 | TGTGCCAGCAGCCCTTTCGGACTAGCGGGGATGTCACAAGAGACCCAGTACTTC | CASSPFGLAGMSQETQYF
TRBJ2-4 | - | - | TRBV7-8 | TGTGCCAGCAGCTTAGGGTCAGGGCCGGGCGGAGTAGCTTCCAAAAACATTCAGTACTTC | CASSLGSGPGGVASKNIQYF
TRBJ1-1 | many | - | TRBV5-1 | TGCGCCAGCAGCTTGAAGGCAACAGAAGCTTTCTTT | CASSLKATEAFF
TRBJ2-2 | many | TRBD1 | TRBV5-1 | TGCGCCAGCAGCCCCCCCACAGGGGCGGACGGGGAGCTGTTTTTT | CASSPPTGADGELFF
TRBJ1-6 | many | - | TRBV6-1 | TGTGCCAGCAGTGGCGGGACTGCTCTGGGATATTCACCCCTCCACTTT | CASSGGTALGYSPLHF
TRBJ2-2 | many | TRBD1 | TRBV2 | TGTGCCAGCGACAGGGGACCCGGGGAGCTGTTTTTT | CASDRGPGELFF
TRBJ2-7 | many | - | TRBV3-1 | TGTGCCAGCAGCCAAGTCGAGAGCGAGCAGTACTTC | CASSQVESEQYF
TRBJ2-7 | many | - | TRBV12-3/TRBV12-4 | TGTGCCAGCAGTACCTTTCTAGCCTACGAGCAGTACTTC | CASSTFLAYEQYF
TRBJ1-6 | - | - | TRBV6-6 | TGTGCCAGCAGGCCGGACCGGGAAAGCGTGGACTATAATTCACCCCTACACTTT | CASRPDRESVDYNSPLHF
TRBJ1-3 | many | - | TRBV6-1 | TGTGCCAGCAGTCCTGGGGGCTATGGAAACACCATATATTTT | CASSPGGYGNTIYF
TRBJ2-5 | few | - | TRBV5-4 | TGTGCCAGCAGCTTGGCCCTAGGGGGGGCGGAGACCCAGTACTTC | CASSLALGGAETQYF
TRBJ2-5 | many | TRBD1 | TRBV28 | TGTGCCAGCAGGCGGGGACAGGGAGGGGAGACCCAGTACTTC | CASRRGQGGETQYF
TRBJ2-5 | many | TRBD1 | TRBV24-1 | TGTGCCACCAGTGAGTCCCGGACAGGGGGAAAAGAGACCCAGTACTTC | CATSESRTGGKETQYF
TRBJ2-7 | many | - | TRBV28 | TGTGCCAGCAGTTTCACAGGGATCTACGAGCAGTACTTC | CASSFTGIYEQYF
TRBJ2-3 | many | TRBD2 | TRBV20-1 | TGCAGTGCTAGCGGGGGGGATGCAGATACGCAGTATTTT | CSASGGDADTQYF
TRBJ1-1 | many | - | TRBV7-9 | TGTGCCAGCAGCCCCTATGACGGTCTTAAAGCTTTCTTT | CASSPYDGLKAFF
TRBJ1-3 | many | - | TRBV19 | TGTGCCAGTAGGCCTGGGGCGGCAAGCTCTGGAAACACCATATATTTT | CASRPGAASSGNTIYF
TRBJ2-1 | many | - | TRBV20-1 | TGCAGTGCTAGCGGGCAGCTAGGGGGGGCGGGTGAGCAGTTCTTC | CSASGQLGGAGEQFF
TRBJ1-2 | - | TRBD1 | TRBV9 | TGTGCCAGCAGCGCAAAAGTACAGGGGGCCGGTGGCTACACCTTC | CASSAKVQGAGGYTF